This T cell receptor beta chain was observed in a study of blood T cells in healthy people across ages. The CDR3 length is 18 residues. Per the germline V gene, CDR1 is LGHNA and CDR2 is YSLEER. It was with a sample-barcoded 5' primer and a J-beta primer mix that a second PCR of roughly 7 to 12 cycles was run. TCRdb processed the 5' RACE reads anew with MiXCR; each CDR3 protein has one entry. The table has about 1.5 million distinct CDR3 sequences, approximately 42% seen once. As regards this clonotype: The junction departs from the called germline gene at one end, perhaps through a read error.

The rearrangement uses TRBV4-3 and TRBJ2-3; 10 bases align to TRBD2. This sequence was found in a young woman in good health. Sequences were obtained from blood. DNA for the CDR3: TGCGCCAGCAGCCAAGATGGTGCTAGCGGGGGAGTCACAGGTACGCAGTATTTT. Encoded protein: CASSQDGASGGVTGTQYF.